Sequencing of this T cell receptor (beta chain) was carried out in a study of blood T cell repertoires in COVID-19. In the study overall: The United States, Italy and Spain were the sources of the acute and convalescent COVID-19 samples.

Per the original methods: Amplifying reference gene primers gave estimates of nucleated cell counts. Sequencing used immunoSEQ multiplex PCR; TCRdb keeps in-frame clones, though not all of them. Clone size and the V and J calls come from that table; the DNA yielded D and trimming. The table has 250,000 to 300,000 clones, 87% seen once. With 0 bases removed from V and 4 bases from J, the gap between germline ends came to 7 bases. The germline V gene has CDR1 SGHRS and CDR2 YFSETQ. The CDR3 is 13 amino acids. Sequenced material: peripheral blood. The chain has TRBV5-1 and TRBJ2-5; D gene uncertain. The clonotype was recovered from a woman in her forties or fifties who had recovered from COVID-19. The DNA of the CDR3 is TGCGCCAGCAGCTTGGGGTCGGGAGAGACCCAGTACTTC. This gives the protein CASSLGSGETQYF.